This is a list of T cell receptor beta chains from one sample in a study of T cells expressing NK-cell markers. With the 5' RACE reads reprocessed, TCRdb shows one record per CDR3 protein and no DNA. The listing contains 150,000 or so distinct CDR3 sequences. Sequencing used blood T cells: a sorted CD56 or NKG2C T cell subset, CD4+ or CD8+ T cells, or bulk PBMC T cells (not recorded which). These receptors were collected from a woman between 18 and 70 years old in good health. The CDR3 runs from the conserved cysteine through the conserved F or W. The order of the fields is CDR3 length, V gene, J gene, clone size, CDR3 protein. Rows may omit the clone size; those that give it use once, few, many or a size class.

12,TRBV5-1,TRBJ2-1,-,CASSTNYNEQFF
14,TRBV5-1,TRBJ2-5,-,CASSLSGGEETQYF
13,TRBV4-1,TRBJ2-7,-,CASSQQEAYEQYF
15,TRBV7-2,TRBJ2-5,-,CASSSRLAGVETQYF
15,TRBV7-3,TRBJ2-2,-,CASSLSGAFTGELFF
14,TRBV10-3,TRBJ1-5,-,CAISGGQNNQPQHF
19,TRBV3-1,TRBJ2-6,-,CASSQGFGGGLSGANVLTF
16,TRBV7-9,TRBJ2-5,-,CASSLASGRVRETQYF
17,TRBV7-2,TRBJ2-5,-,CASSAPGGDLYQETQYF
16,TRBV20-1,TRBJ2-1,-,CSARGLAGSSYNEQFF
13,TRBV7-8,TRBJ2-7,-,CASSLNREYEQYF
15,TRBV10-3,TRBJ2-7,-,CAISEGDRGSYEQYF
15,TRBV4-1,TRBJ2-3,-,CASTKSSGDTDTQYF
15,TRBV29-1,TRBJ2-5,-,CSVLGTSGNWETQYF
13,TRBV19,TRBJ1-2,-,CASSSRESYGYTF
16,TRBV3-1,TRBJ2-4,-,CASSLETSGPKNIQYF
15,TRBV11-2,TRBJ2-5,-,CASSAVAGVQETQYF
18,TRBV5-1,TRBJ2-5,-,CASSLGPYRDREQETQYF
14,TRBV5-5,TRBJ2-1,-,CASSSRQGWGEQFF
12,TRBV29-1,TRBJ2-5,-,CSVRDSRTTQYF
16,TRBV20-1,TRBJ1-1,-,CSARAEGADSNTEAFF
13,TRBV6-2/TRBV6-3,TRBJ2-4,-,CASSYRAAWIQYF
14,TRBV12-3/TRBV12-4,TRBJ1-2,-,CASSSLPGIYGYTF
11,TRBV18,TRBJ2-3,-,CASSPQDTQYF
13,TRBV5-1,TRBJ2-5,-,CASSPAPTETQYF
14,TRBV5-1,TRBJ2-4,-,CASSLDRAKNIQYF
13,TRBV7-8,TRBJ2-5,-,CASSQLLEETQYF
16,TRBV19,TRBJ2-2,-,CASSIYADRNTGELFF
16,TRBV7-2,TRBJ2-7,-,CASSLAGGGGSYEQYF
16,TRBV9,TRBJ1-4,-,CASSVTGSPLGEKLFF
13,TRBV3-1,TRBJ2-3,-,CASSQVGSTGEYF
12,TRBV11-2,TRBJ1-1,-,CASSALSTEAFF
14,TRBV2,TRBJ2-5,-,CASTGGMVVETQYF
13,TRBV27,TRBJ2-7,-,CASQGGLFGEQYF
12,TRBV7-2,TRBJ2-7,-,CASSLLPWEQYF
16,TRBV20-1,TRBJ2-1,-,CSARGLAGGPRNEQFF
15,TRBV6-5,TRBJ1-1,-,CASSSFGQMNTEAFF
17,TRBV11-2,TRBJ2-7,-,CASSPYSLAGGAYEQYF
15,TRBV5-1,TRBJ2-3,-,CASSFHGGYTDTQYF
14,TRBV5-1,TRBJ2-3,-,CASHTTESTDTQYF
14,TRBV3-1,TRBJ2-7,-,CASSQVGRPYEQYF
14,TRBV5-1,TRBJ2-5,-,CASSATLNRETQYF
11,TRBV2,TRBJ2-5,-,CASPLPETQYF
11,TRBV9,TRBJ2-3,-,CASSQEYTQYF
12,TRBV3-1,TRBJ2-2,-,CASSLPHGELFF
16,TRBV4-1,TRBJ1-5,-,CASSQVNGRSNQPQHF
15,TRBV5-1,TRBJ2-7,-,CASSPGQGPFYEQYF
15,TRBV5-1,TRBJ2-5,medium-sized,CASTSGSLIQETQYF
14,TRBV27,TRBJ2-3,-,CASSRLAGEDTQYF
12,TRBV19,TRBJ1-5,-,CAKYPLNQPQHF